These 21 T cell receptor beta chains were sequenced from one sample in a study of T-cell reconstitution after alpha-beta-depleted transplantation in children. Unique molecular identifiers were incorporated when the TCRbeta library was constructed. TCRdb reanalysed the PCR reads using MiXCR and keeps one entry per CDR3 protein. The sample holds some 250,000 distinct CDR3 sequences; approximately 12% are singletons and the top ten take around 2.8%. The sequences come from PBMCs from the stem cell graft donor, collected from the stem cell graft. The receptors here all came from a human donor who donated a stem cell graft to a child with acute lymphoblastic leukemia.

The chain recombines TRBV20-1 with TRBJ2-2, with a tentative D call TRBD1 (5 bases). Trimming shortened V by 1 base and J by 4 bases, and 7 bases separated the two germline ends. Germline V gives CDR1 DFQATT, CDR2 SNEGSKA (reference sequence). The CDR3 runs 13 residues. The chain's CDR3 is CSARGRATGELFF. CDR3 sequence (DNA): TGCAGTGCTAGAGGCAGGGCCACCGGGGAGCTGTTTTTT.

The table lists this clonotype with a few counts. The chain has TRBV20-1 and TRBJ2-7; 8 nucleotides match TRBD2. The CDR3 contains 14 residues. Germline assignment: CDR1 DFQATT and CDR2 SNEGSKA (reference sequence). J gave up 0 bases and V 2 bases, and 3 bases lay outside the gene matches. DNA for the CDR3: TGCAGTGCTAGAACCGGGACTAGCTCCTACGAGCAGTACTTC. Protein: CSARTGTSSYEQYF.

The V call is TRBV7-9, the J call TRBJ1-2; D gene uncertain. Germline lookup yields CDR1 SEHNR and CDR2 FQNEAQ (reference sequence). V lost 8 bases to trimming and J lost 7 bases, with 11 bases between them. This CDR3 is built from 11 residues. The CDR3 reads CASFQRGGYTF. CDR3 in DNA: TGTGCCAGCTTCCAACGAGGTGGCTACACCTTC.

The chain is built from TRBV28 and TRBJ1-2; D might be TRBD1 (6 bases). In germline, CDR1 is MDHEN, CDR2 SYDVKM. The CDR3 spans 12 residues. Trimming left V 4 bases short and J 8 bases short, with 11 bases between. The CDR3 reads CASSWRGGGYTF. The CDR3 nucleotides are TGTGCCAGCAGTTGGCGGGGGGGCGGCTACACCTTC.

This clonotype was seen ten or more times. The chain links TRBV7-9 to TRBJ1-5, with a tentative D call TRBD1 (6 bases). The CDR3 length is 15 residues. Trimming removed 5 bases from V and 7 bases from J, with 18 bases in between. CDR1 SEHNR and CDR2 FQNEAQ come from the germline V gene (reference sequence). The CDR3 loop reads CASSDTGSGSQPQHF. CDR3 bases: TGTGCCAGCAGCGATACAGGGTCCGGTAGCCAGCCCCAGCATTTT. Supplemented by reference TRBV7-9 and TRBJ1-5, the full variable domain reads DTGVSQNPRHKITKRGQNVTFRCDPISEHNRLYWYRQTLGQGPEFLTYFQNEAQLEKSRLLSDRFSAERPKGSFSTLEIQRTEQGDSAMYLCASSDTGSGSQPQHFGDGTRLSIL.

This clonotype was recorded at least ten times. The chain carries TRBV20-1 and TRBJ1-2; 7 bases map to TRBD1. The CDR3 totals 13 residues. The germline V gene encodes CDR1 DFQATT and CDR2 SNEGSKA (reference sequence). J was trimmed by 6 bases and V by 5 bases; bases with no gene match: 9. The CDR3 coding sequence is TGCAGTGCTGGGCAGGTACAGGGGCATGGCTACACCTTC. This encodes CSAGQVQGHGYTF.

This clonotype was recorded at least ten times. The rearrangement links TRBV10-3 to TRBJ1-3; TRBD1 is a possible D gene (6 bases). The V and J ends lost 8 bases and 6 bases respectively, with 20 bases between them. The CDR3 totals 15 residues. Germline loops: CDR1 ENHRY, CDR2 SYGVKD. The CDR3 is CAIGRRQDRPNTIYF. The CDR3 bases are TGTGCCATCGGTCGCCGACAGGACCGGCCAAACACCATATATTTT.

This clonotype appeared many times. The chain joins TRBV20-1 to TRBJ2-5; unclear D gene. The germline CDR1 and CDR2 sequences are DFQATT and SNEGSKA (reference sequence). This CDR3 is 13 amino acids long. Deletions cut 3 bases from V and 4 bases from J, with 12 bases between. CDR3 sequence (DNA): TGCAGTGCTAGGCACTACTTGGGAGAGACCCAGTACTTC. Translation gives CSARHYLGETQYF.

The CDR3 DNA reads as TGTGCCAGCAGTTACCTACGAACTGTACAGGGGGCAGGCGGCTACACCTTC. This codes for CASSYLRTVQGAGGYTF. The rearrangement uses TRBV6-2 or TRBV6-3 and TRBJ1-2; TRBD1 matches at 9 bases. The CDR3 is made up of 17 amino acids. The V gene's germline CDR1 is MNHEY and CDR2 SVGEGT. J was trimmed by 8 bases and V by 2 bases; bases with no gene match: 15.

This clonotype was seen a few times. The rearrangement joins TRBV11-2 to TRBJ2-1; D could derive from TRBD1 or TRBD2 (7 bases each). The CDR3 runs 16 residues. The V gene's germline CDR1 is SGHAT and CDR2 FQNNGV. V was pared by 2 bases and J by 5 bases, with 16 bases between. The CDR3, as DNA: TGTGCCAGCAGCTTATCTTCAGGGGGGGTCAACAATGAGCAGTTCTTC. Amino acid sequence: CASSLSSGGVNNEQFF.

This clonotype was observed many times. This chain connects TRBV30 to TRBJ2-3; 8 bases line up with TRBD2. The CDR3 consists of 15 residues. Germline trimming cut 0 bases from V and 1 base from J; bases unmatched to any gene: 3. Looked up from germline, CDR1 is GTSNPN and CDR2 is SVGIG (reference sequence). CDR3 amino acids: CAWSVGAGGTDTQYF. CDR3 sequence (DNA): TGTGCCTGGAGTGTCGGAGCGGGGGGCACAGATACGCAGTATTTT.

This clonotype was picked up many times. J is TRBJ1-3 and V is TRBV28, with D maybe TRBD1 (6 bases). There are 18 residues in the CDR3. V lost 6 bases and J lost 1, with 22 bases in between. Germline V CDR1 and CDR2: MDHEN, SYDVKM. Written as DNA, the CDR3 is TGTGCCAGCAGCCCCATCCCACAGGGAGTAAGGTCTGGAAACACCATATATTTT. Translation: CASSPIPQGVRSGNTIYF.

The chain uses TRBV18 and TRBJ1-2, with 9 positions matching TRBD1. The germline CDR1 and CDR2 sequences are KGHSH and LQKENI. The CDR3 has 13 amino acids. V was clipped by 9 bases and J by 2 bases; unmatched bases: 4. Here the CDR3 reads CASRTGANYGYTF. CDR3 coding DNA: TGTGCCAGTCGGACAGGGGCAAACTATGGCTACACCTTC.

This clonotype showed up many times. The chain employs TRBV18 and TRBJ2-1; 8 nucleotides line up with TRBD1. Germline values: CDR1 KGHSH, CDR2 LQKENI. This CDR3 is built from 16 residues. The ends lost 4 bases at V and 0 bases at J; junction bases unmatched: 5. The CDR3 sequence: CASSRTGGSSYNEQFF. The CDR3 DNA reads as TGTGCCAGCTCACGTACAGGGGGGAGCTCCTACAATGAGCAGTTCTTC. Variable domain in full (rest from reference TRBV18 and TRBJ2-1): NAGVMQNPRHLVRRRGQEARLRCSPMKGHSHVYWYRQLPEEGLKFMVYLQKENIIDESGMPKERFSAEFPKEGPSILRIQQVVRGDSAAYFCASSRTGGSSYNEQFFGPGTRLTVL.

This clonotype was recorded at least ten times. The V and J genes are TRBV5-4 and TRBJ1-6, with 7 bases identical to TRBD1. The V gene end was trimmed by 0 bases and the J gene end by 9 bases; junction bases not matched to a gene: 9. Germline V gives CDR1 SGHNT, CDR2 YYREEE (reference sequence). CDR3 length: 16 residues. CDR3 region: CASSLDPGGAASPLHF. DNA for the CDR3: TGTGCCAGCAGCTTGGATCCAGGGGGAGCGGCTTCACCCCTCCACTTT.

This clonotype has ten or more counts. The chain is built from TRBV5-1 and TRBJ1-1; D remains unclear. V lost 4 bases, J lost 1 base, and 11 bases lay in between. Germline assignment: CDR1 SGHRS and CDR2 YFSETQ. This CDR3 has 14 residues. The CDR3 DNA reads as TGCGCCAGCAGCATCACAACGGGGAACACTGAAGCTTTCTTT. It yields the protein CASSITTGNTEAFF.

This clonotype was seen ten or more times. The chain links TRBV20-1 to TRBJ1-5; D is ambiguous. This CDR3 contains 13 residues. Germline CDR1 is DFQATT and CDR2 is SNEGSKA (reference sequence). Between the trimmed V and J ends, which lost 4 bases and 3 bases, there was a span of 10 bases. The CDR3 DNA sequence: TGCAGTGCTATCCCCGAGACCAATCAGCCCCAGCATTTT. Protein product: CSAIPETNQPQHF.

This clonotype was detected ten times or more. This sequence joins TRBV4-3 and TRBJ1-1, with D perhaps matching TRBD1 (6 bases). The CDR3 is made up of 14 amino acids. The ends were cut back, 5 bases at V and 1 base at J, with 11 bases in the middle. Germline-derived CDR1 and CDR2 are LGHNA and YSLEER. CDR3 loop: CASSATGQNTEAFF. CDR3 coding DNA: TGCGCCAGCAGCGCGACAGGCCAGAACACTGAAGCTTTCTTT.

At least ten counts were recorded for this clonotype. This rearrangement joins TRBV5-1 to TRBJ2-7, with D hard to call. Germline V CDR1 and CDR2: SGHRS, YFSETQ. V lost 4 bases and J 2 bases, leaving 7 bases between the germline ends. This CDR3 comprises 12 residues. CDR3 sequence: CASSHGPYEQYF. Written as DNA, the CDR3 is TGCGCCAGCAGCCACGGACCCTACGAGCAGTACTTC.

At least ten counts were recorded for this clonotype. The chain combines TRBV5-6 with TRBJ1-2; unclear D gene. Germline values: CDR1 SGHDT, CDR2 YYEEEE. The V gene lost 4 bases and the J gene lost 0 bases, with 10 bases spanning the gap. The CDR3 is 14 residues long. The CDR3 nucleotides read TGTGCCAGCAGCCGGACTGAGACTAACTATGGCTACACCTTC. Protein sequence: CASSRTETNYGYTF.

The J gene is TRBJ2-5, the V gene TRBV5-1; D remains ambiguous. V lost 6 bases to trimming and J lost 2 bases, with 14 bases between them. The CDR3 consists of 14 residues. CDR1 is SGHRS and CDR2 is YFSETQ in the germline V gene. CDR3 residues: CASTTTALQETQYF. In DNA, the CDR3 is TGCGCCAGCACGACAACAGCGTTACAAGAGACCCAGTACTTC.